The following is a T cell receptor (beta chain) sequence with its context. Its specificity is unknown. The source of the sample is a study of T cell responses to AZD1222 COVID-19 vaccine. Study-wide points: Donors were largely white British and mainly female; clonal diversity was possibly underestimated. The peak T cell response came first, and repertoires were sampled only after it. Baseline seropositivity characterized only 5 to 7 AZD1222 recipients. The study found vaccine-associated CD4 TCRs spanning spike, dominant at 160-218 and 743-854.

Germline values: CDR1 SQVTM, CDR2 ANQGSEA. This CDR3 region has 14 residues. V was pared by 6 bases and J by 0 bases, with 13 bases between. Sequencing used immunoSEQ multiplex PCR; TCRdb keeps in-frame clones, though not all of them. The sample lists 95,000 to 150,000 clones; roughly 87% were seen once. This chain uses TRBV29-1 with TRBJ2-3; D is uncertain. The TCR sequence derives from an adult in good health. This specimen was peripheral blood, taken on day 0 of MenACWY control vaccination. The CDR3 reads CSVVNSPSTDTQYF. Written as DNA, the CDR3 is TGCAGCGTCGTTAATTCTCCTAGCACAGATACGCAGTATTTT.